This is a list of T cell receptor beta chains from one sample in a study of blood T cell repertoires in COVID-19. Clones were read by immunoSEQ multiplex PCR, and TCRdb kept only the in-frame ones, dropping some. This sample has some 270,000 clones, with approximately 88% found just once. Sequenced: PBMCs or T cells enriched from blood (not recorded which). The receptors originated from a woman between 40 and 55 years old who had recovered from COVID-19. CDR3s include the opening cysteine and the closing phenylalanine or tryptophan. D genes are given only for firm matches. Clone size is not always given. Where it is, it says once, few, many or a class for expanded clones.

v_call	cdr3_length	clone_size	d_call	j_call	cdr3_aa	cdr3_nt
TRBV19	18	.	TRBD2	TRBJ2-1	CASVGTSQGGGSYNEQFF	TGTGCCAGTGTGGGGACTAGCCAAGGAGGGGGCTCCTACAATGAGCAGTTCTTC
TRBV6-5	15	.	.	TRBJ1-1	CASTYLGGMNTEAFF	TGTGCCAGCACCTACCTCGGGGGGATGAACACTGAAGCTTTCTTT
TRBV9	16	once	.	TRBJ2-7	CASSVNPTGLHYEQYF	TGTGCCAGCAGCGTAAACCCCACGGGACTCCACTACGAGCAGTACTTC
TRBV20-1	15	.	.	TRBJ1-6	CSASSGSSYNSPLHF	TGCAGTGCTAGTTCGGGGAGCTCCTATAATTCACCCCTCCACTTT
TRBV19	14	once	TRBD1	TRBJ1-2	CASSSWTGIYGYTF	TGTGCCAGTAGTAGTTGGACAGGAATCTATGGCTACACCTTC
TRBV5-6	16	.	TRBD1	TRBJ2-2	CASRSGTGGDTGELFF	TGTGCCAGCAGATCCGGGACAGGGGGCGACACCGGGGAGCTGTTTTTT
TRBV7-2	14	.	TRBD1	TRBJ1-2	CASSLGVQGNGYTF	TGTGCCAGCAGCTTAGGAGTACAGGGGAACGGCTACACCTTC
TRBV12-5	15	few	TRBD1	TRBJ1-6	CASGLGQGADSPLHF	TGTGCTAGTGGTTTGGGGCAGGGGGCCGATTCACCCCTCCACTTT
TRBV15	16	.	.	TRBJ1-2	CATSRSTEGAVYGYTF	TGTGCCACCAGCAGATCAACAGAAGGGGCAGTCTATGGCTACACCTTC
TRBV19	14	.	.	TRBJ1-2	CASSIGGTFRGYTF	TGTGCCAGTAGTATTGGGGGGACGTTCCGAGGCTACACCTTC
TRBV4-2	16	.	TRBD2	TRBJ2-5	CASSQEGSGVQETQYF	TGTGCCAGCAGCCAAGAGGGTAGCGGGGTCCAAGAGACCCAGTACTTC
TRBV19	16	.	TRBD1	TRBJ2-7	CASSIRAAGGPYEQYF	TGTGCCAGTAGTATAAGGGCGGCAGGGGGCCCCTACGAGCAGTACTTC
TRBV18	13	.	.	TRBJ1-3	CASGLLSGNTIYF	TGTGCCAGCGGACTTCTCTCTGGAAACACCATATATTTT
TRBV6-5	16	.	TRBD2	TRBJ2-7	CASSYSASGGAYEQYF	TGTGCCAGCAGTTACTCCGCTAGCGGGGGGGCCTATGAGCAGTACTTC
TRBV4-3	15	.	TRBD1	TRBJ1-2	CASSLSFAGGYGYTF	TGCGCCAGCAGCCTCAGCTTTGCAGGGGGCTATGGCTACACCTTC
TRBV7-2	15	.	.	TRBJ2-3	CASSLLAQNTDTQYF	TGTGCCAGCAGCTTACTTGCACAGAACACAGATACGCAGTATTTT
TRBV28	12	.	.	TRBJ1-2	CASRATVYGYTF	TGTGCCAGCAGGGCGACAGTCTATGGCTACACCTTC
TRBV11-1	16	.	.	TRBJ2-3	CASSLGGQRGTDTQYF	TGTGCCAGCAGCTTAGGGGGCCAAAGAGGCACAGATACGCAGTATTTT
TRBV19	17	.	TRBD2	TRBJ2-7	CASSIAALAGGSGEQYF	TGTGCCAGTAGTATCGCCGCCCTAGCGGGAGGATCTGGCGAGCAGTACTTC
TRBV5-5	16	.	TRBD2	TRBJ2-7	CASSPRTSGSSYEQYF	TGTGCCAGCAGCCCCCGAACTAGCGGGAGCTCCTACGAGCAGTACTTC
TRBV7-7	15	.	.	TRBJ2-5	CASSLTGAGMETQYF	TGTGCTAGCAGCTTAACTGGGGCAGGGATGGAGACCCAGTACTTC
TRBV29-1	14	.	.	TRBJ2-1	CSGTGTGSYNEQFF	TGCAGCGGAACCGGGACTGGCTCCTACAATGAGCAGTTCTTC
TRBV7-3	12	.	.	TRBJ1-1	CASSSRGTEAFF	TGTGCCAGCAGCTCAAGAGGCACTGAAGCTTTCTTT
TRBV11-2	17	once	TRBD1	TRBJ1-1	CASSLRTGQWPNTEAFF	TGTGCCAGCAGCTTGAGGACAGGGCAGTGGCCGAACACTGAAGCTTTCTTT
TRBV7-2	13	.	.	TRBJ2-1	CASSLEWGDEQFF	TGTGCCAGCAGCTTAGAGTGGGGAGATGAGCAGTTCTTC
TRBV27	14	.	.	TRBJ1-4	CASSPWAYQGKLFF	TGTGCCAGCAGTCCCTGGGCCTATCAGGGAAAACTGTTTTTT
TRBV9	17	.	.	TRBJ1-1	CASSLGWGPQGSTEAFF	TGTGCCAGCAGCTTAGGGTGGGGCCCCCAGGGGTCGACTGAAGCTTTCTTT
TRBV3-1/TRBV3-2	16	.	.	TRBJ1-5	CASSRGSLYSNQPQHF	TGTGCCAGCAGCCGAGGATCACTGTATAGCAATCAGCCCCAGCATTTT
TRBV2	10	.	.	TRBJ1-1	CASSYSAGAF	TGTGCCAGCAGCTACTCCGCAGGGGCCTTT
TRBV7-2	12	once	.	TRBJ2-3	CASSRREDTQYF	TGTGCCAGCAGCAGGAGGGAAGATACGCAGTATTTT
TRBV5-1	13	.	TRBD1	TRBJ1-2	CASSGQAEDGYTF	TGCGCCAGCAGCGGACAGGCTGAGGATGGCTACACCTTC
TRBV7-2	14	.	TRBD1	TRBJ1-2	CASSLARQGYGYTF	TGTGCCAGCAGCTTAGCGCGACAGGGATATGGCTACACCTTC
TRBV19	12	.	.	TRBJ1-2	CASSTRNYGYTF	TGTGCCAGTAGCACGCGGAACTATGGCTACACCTTC
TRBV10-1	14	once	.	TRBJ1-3	CASSEPDNGNTIYF	TGCGCCAGCAGTGAGCCGGACAACGGAAACACCATATATTTT
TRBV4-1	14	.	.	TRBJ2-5	CASSQENSEETQYF	TGCGCCAGCAGCCAAGAGAATAGCGAAGAGACCCAGTACTTC
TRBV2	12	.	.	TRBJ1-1	CASNAGGTEAFF	TGTGCCAGCAATGCCGGGGGCACTGAAGCTTTCTTT
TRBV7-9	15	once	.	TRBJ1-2	CASSPMAGEVSGYTF	TGTGCCAGCAGCCCGATGGCCGGGGAAGTGAGTGGCTACACCTTC
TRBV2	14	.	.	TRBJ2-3	CASSRRTTTDTQYF	TGTGCCAGCAGCCGACGGACAACCACAGATACGCAGTATTTT
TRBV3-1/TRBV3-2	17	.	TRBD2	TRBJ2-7	CASSRSAGLGGSYEQYF	TGTGCCAGCAGCCGATCGGCGGGACTAGGGGGGTCCTACGAGCAGTACTTC
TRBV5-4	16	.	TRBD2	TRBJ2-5	CASSPGTSGNQETQYF	TGTGCCAGCAGCCCCGGGACTAGCGGGAACCAAGAGACCCAGTACTTC
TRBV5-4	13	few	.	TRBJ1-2	CASSRQDDYGYTF	TGTGCCAGCAGCCGACAAGACGACTATGGCTACACCTTC
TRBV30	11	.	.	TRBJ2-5	CAWKQGQTQYF	TGTGCCTGGAAGCAGGGGCAGACCCAGTACTTC
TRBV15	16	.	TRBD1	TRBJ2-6	CATSNRGRLGANVLTF	TGTGCCACCAGCAACAGGGGGCGCCTTGGGGCCAACGTCCTGACTTTC
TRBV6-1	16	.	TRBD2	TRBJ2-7	CASSDLVSGAGYEQYF	TGTGCCAGCAGTGATTTGGTTAGCGGGGCCGGCTACGAGCAGTACTTC
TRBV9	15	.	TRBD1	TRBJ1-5	CASSAQTGVDQPQHF	TGTGCCAGCAGCGCTCAGACAGGGGTAGACCAGCCCCAGCATTTT